The TCR beta chain under discussion was sequenced for a study of blood T cell repertoires in COVID-19 (dated by TCRdb to 2018 to 2020). At the level of the whole study: Samples from collaborators originated in the United States, Italy and Spain and spanned both the acute and convalescent phases of COVID-19. The prospective study material was composed of cDNA or gDNA derived from T cells, B-cell-depleted T cells, or PBMCs. Subjects who had been exposed to COVID-19, were actively infected with it, or had recovered from it provided the deeply sampled blood TCRbeta repertoires that made up the dataset. A freely available public database, intended as a resource for researchers studying the immune response to SARS-CoV-2, is where the repertoires were released. Samples were obtained from the ongoing ImmuneRACE study (first 160 participants) and from 950 to 1,500 subjects provided by 6 global collaborators. Sample metadata almost always included a de-identified subject ID, COVID-19 status, age in years and sex. Where available, HLA class I and class II types were obtained from metadata supplied by the sample provider rather than from assay-based typing. Here is what the overall study found, with its caveats: The quantity of clinical and demographic metadata differed by source and by participant and was supplied without curation.

TCRbeta CDR3 regions were amplified from genomic DNA by means of the immunoSEQ Assay, a bias-controlled multiplex PCR. Per the original workflow: The number of nucleated cells in each sample was estimated by amplification of reference gene primers within the assay. To quantify the absolute abundance of each unique TCRbeta CDR3 rearrangement, sequence reads were collapsed and filtered. For each sample, productive Simpson clonality was calculated as the square root of Simpson's diversity index over productive rearrangements. Imported from immuneACCESS, the table was reduced by TCRdb to in-frame sequences with V and J called. These copies leave out some clones; in studies compared against another copy, an unresolved V gene accounts for under half, and the cause of the remainder is not known. Clone size and V and J calls were adopted from that table, with D and trimming inferred from the DNA. The sample contains 87,000 or so clones, approximately 85% of them found a single time. The top ten clonotypes cover approximately 3% of the sample.

One collaborating source in Seattle enrolled patients during active infection and followed them longitudinally through the course of disease. Each collaborating institution followed its own protocols to collect whole blood in K2EDTA tubes. For TCRbeta analysis, collaborator samples were shipped as frozen whole blood, as isolated PBMCs, or as DNA extracted from either sample type. Taken from the germline V gene, the CDR1 and CDR2 loops are KGHSH and LQKENI. After removal of 6 bases from V and 2 bases from J, the junction retains 6 bases not matched to a gene. The CDR3 has 14 amino acids, counting the end cysteine and phenylalanine. Kept here is only the CDR3 DNA, which spans 42 bases and is read in frame from base 1. A word on this clone: Its target antigen remains unknown. Per-base qualities were not stored, and no clone one base away is much larger.

The rearrangement combines TRBV18 with TRBJ2-7; 8 central nucleotides agree with TRBD2. The TCR comes from a woman of 80 years or more with COVID-19, enrolled during active disease. The sequencing sample was made of peripheral blood. The CDR3 is CASSVAGPPYEQYF. The DNA reads TGTGCCAGCTCGGTAGCGGGACCGCCCTACGAGCAGTACTTC.